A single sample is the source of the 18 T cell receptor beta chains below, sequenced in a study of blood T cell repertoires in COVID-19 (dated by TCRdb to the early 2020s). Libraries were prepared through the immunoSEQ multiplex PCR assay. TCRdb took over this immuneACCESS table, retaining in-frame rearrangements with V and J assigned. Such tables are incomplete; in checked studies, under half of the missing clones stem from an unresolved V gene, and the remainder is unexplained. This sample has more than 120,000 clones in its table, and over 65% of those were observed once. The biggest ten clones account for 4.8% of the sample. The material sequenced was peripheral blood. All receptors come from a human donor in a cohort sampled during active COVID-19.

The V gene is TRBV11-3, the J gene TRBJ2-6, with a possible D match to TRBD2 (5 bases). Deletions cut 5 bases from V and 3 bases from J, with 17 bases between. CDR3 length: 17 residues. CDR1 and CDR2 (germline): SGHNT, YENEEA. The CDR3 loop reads CASSDIGVRGGANVLTF. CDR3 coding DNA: TGTGCCAGCAGCGATATTGGGGTACGGGGTGGGGCCAACGTCCTGACTTTC. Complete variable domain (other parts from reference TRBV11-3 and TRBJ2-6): EAGVVQSPRYKIIEKKQPVAFWCNPISGHNTLYWYLQNLGQGPELLIRYENEEAVDDSQLPKDRFSAERLKGVDSTLKIQPAELGDSAVYLCASSDIGVRGGANVLTFGAGSRLTVL.

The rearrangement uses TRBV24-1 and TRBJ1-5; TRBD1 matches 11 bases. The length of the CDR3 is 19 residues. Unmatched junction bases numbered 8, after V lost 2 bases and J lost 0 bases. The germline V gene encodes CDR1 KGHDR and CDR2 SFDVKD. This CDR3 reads CATSDSGQGAHHSNQPQHF. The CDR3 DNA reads TGTGCCACCAGTGATTCCGGACAGGGGGCCCACCATAGCAATCAGCCCCAGCATTTT.

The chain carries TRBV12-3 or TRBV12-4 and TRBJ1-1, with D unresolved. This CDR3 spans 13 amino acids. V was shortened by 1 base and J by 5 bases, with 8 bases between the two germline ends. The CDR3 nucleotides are TGTGCCAGCAGTTTAGTCAGGAATACTGAAGCTTTCTTT. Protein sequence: CASSLVRNTEAFF.

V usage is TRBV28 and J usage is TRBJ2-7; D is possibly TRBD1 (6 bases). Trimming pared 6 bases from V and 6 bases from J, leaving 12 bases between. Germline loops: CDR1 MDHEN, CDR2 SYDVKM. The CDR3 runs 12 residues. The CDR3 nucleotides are TGTGCCAGCAGGGAAACAGGGACCGAGCAGTACTTC. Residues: CASRETGTEQYF.

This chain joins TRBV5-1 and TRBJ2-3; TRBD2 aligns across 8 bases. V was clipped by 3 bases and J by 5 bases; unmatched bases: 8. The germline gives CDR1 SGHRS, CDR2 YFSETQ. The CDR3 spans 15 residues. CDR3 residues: CASSSTGGAKDTQYF. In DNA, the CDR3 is TGCGCCAGCAGCTCCACCGGGGGGGCGAAAGATACGCAGTATTTT.

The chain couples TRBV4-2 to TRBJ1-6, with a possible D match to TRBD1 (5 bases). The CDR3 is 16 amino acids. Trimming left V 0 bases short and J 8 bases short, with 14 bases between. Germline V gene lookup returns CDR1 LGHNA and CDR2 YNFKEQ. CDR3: CASSQDLSGGDSPLHF. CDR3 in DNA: TGTGCCAGCAGCCAAGATCTTTCGGGGGGTGATTCACCCCTCCACTTT.

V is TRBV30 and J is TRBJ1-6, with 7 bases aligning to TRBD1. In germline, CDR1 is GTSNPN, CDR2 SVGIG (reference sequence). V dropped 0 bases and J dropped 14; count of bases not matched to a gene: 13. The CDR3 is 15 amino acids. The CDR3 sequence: CAWSVGNRGLRTLHF. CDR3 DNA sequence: TGTGCCTGGAGTGTGGGGAACAGGGGATTGAGAACCCTCCACTTT. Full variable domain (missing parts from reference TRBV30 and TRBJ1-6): SQTIHQWPATLVQPVGSPLSLECTVEGTSNPNLYWYRQAAGRGLQLLFYSVGIGQISSEVPQNLSASRPQDRQFILSSKKLLLSDSGFYLCAWSVGNRGLRTLHFGNGTRLTVT.

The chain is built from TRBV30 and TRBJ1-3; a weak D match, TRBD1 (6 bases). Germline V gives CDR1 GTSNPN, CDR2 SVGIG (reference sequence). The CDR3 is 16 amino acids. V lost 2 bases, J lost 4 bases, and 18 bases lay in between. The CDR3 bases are TGTGCCTGGAGTTATGGCAGGGGAAGCAGAGGAAACACCATATATTTT. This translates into CAWSYGRGSRGNTIYF. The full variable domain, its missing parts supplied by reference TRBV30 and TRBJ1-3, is SQTIHQWPATLVQPVGSPLSLECTVEGTSNPNLYWYRQAAGRGLQLLFYSVGIGQISSEVPQNLSASRPQDRQFILSSKKLLLSDSGFYLCAWSYGRGSRGNTIYFGEGSWLTVV.

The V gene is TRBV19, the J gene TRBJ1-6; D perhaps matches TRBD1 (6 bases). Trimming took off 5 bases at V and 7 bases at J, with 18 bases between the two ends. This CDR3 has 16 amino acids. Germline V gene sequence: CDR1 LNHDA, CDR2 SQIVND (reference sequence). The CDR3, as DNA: TGTGCCAGTAGTCCCGGTGCCAGGGGCTGGAATTCACCCCTCCACTTT. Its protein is CASSPGARGWNSPLHF. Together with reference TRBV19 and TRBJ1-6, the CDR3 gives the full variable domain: DGGITQSPKYLFRKEGQNVTLSCEQNLNHDAMYWYRQDPGQGLRLIYYSQIVNDFQKGDIAEGYSVSREKKESFPLTVTSAQKNPTAFYLCASSPGARGWNSPLHFGNGTRLTVT.

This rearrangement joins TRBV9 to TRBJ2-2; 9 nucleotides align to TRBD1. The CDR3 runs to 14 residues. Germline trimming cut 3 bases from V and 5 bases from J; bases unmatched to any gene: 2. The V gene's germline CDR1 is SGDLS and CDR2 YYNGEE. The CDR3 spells CASSAGQGTGELFF. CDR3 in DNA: TGTGCCAGCAGCGCGGGACAGGGAACCGGGGAGCTGTTTTTT.

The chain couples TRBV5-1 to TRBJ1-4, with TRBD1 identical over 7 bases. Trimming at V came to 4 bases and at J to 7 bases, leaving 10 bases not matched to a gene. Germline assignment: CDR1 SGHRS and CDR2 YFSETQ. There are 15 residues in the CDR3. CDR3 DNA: TGCGCCAGCAGCACCACGAGGGGGCTGGGTGAAAAACTGTTTTTT. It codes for CASSTTRGLGEKLFF.

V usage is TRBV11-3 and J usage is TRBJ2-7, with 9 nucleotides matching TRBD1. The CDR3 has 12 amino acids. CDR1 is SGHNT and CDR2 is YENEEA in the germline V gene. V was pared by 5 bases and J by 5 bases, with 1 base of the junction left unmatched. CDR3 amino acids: CASSRTGDEQYF. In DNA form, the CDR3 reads TGTGCCAGCAGCAGGACAGGGGACGAGCAGTACTTC.

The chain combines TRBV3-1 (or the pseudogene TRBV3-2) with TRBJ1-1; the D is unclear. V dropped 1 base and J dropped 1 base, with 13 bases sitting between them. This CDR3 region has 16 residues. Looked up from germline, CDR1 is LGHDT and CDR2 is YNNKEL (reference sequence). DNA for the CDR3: TGTGCCAGCAGCCAAGGCCTGGGAGTAAAGAACACTGAAGCTTTCTTT. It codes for CASSQGLGVKNTEAFF.

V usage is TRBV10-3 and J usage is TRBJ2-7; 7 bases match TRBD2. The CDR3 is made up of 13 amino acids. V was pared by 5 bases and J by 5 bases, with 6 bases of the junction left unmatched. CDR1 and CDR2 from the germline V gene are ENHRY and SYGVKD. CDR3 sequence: CAISPRGENEQYV. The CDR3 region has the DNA TGTGCCATCAGTCCCCGGGGGGAGAACGAGCAGTACGTC.

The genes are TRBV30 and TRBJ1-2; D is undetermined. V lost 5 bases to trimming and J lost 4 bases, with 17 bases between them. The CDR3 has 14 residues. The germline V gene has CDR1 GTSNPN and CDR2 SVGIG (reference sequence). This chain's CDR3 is CAWALGNGRYGYTF. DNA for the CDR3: TGTGCCTGGGCTCTAGGAAATGGCCGCTATGGCTACACCTTC.

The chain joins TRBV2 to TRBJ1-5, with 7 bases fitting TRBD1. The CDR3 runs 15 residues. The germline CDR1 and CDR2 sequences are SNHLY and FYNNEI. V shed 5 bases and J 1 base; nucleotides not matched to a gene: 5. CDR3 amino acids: CASSTGTASNQPQHF. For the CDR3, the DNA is TGTGCCAGCAGTACCGGGACAGCGAGCAATCAGCCCCAGCATTTT.

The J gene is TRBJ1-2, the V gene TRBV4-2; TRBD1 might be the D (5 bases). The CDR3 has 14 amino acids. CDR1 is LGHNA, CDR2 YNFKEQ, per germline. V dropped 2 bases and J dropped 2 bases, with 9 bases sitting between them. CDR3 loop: CASSQTGLNYGYTF. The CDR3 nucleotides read TGTGCCAGCAGCCAAACAGGTTTAAACTATGGCTACACCTTC.

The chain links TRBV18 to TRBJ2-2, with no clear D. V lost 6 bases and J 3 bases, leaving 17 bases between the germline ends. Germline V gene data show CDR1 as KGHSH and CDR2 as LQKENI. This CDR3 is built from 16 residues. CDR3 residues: CASSLHPNSDTGELFF. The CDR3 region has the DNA TGTGCCAGCTCCCTCCACCCGAACTCGGACACCGGGGAGCTGTTTTTT.